This T cell receptor (beta chain) was sequenced in a study of control samples from healthy donors and cancer patients (dated by TCRdb to the early 2020s). As regards this clone: It has no known antigen specificity. Per-base quality was not reported, and no clone a single base away is much larger than it.

Library preparation used the immunoSEQ multiplex PCR assay. TCRdb limited this immuneACCESS table to in-frame rearrangements with V and J called. A share of clones is missing; checked studies link under half to unresolved V genes, and the rest is unexplained. The sample has under 150,000 clones on record, roughly 89% of them singletons. The ten largest clones take up 4.9% of the sample. Material for sequencing was blood. The sequence was collected from a man aged 30 to 45 in good health.

Here the CDR3 is given as CASSLAGGLGHEQFF. The sequence in DNA is TGTGCCAGCAGCCTAGCGGGAGGCCTCGGGCATGAGCAGTTCTTC. This receptor chain uses TRBV5-4 and TRBJ2-1, and 11 bases in between align with TRBD2. The CDR3 has 15 amino acids, counting the end cysteine and phenylalanine. Left in the record is the CDR3 DNA by itself, 45 bases read in frame from the first base. The CDR1 and CDR2 encoded by the germline V gene (reference sequence) are SGHNT and YYREEE. V is trimmed back by 4 bases and J by 8 bases, and the junction contains 8 bases that no gene match accounts for.